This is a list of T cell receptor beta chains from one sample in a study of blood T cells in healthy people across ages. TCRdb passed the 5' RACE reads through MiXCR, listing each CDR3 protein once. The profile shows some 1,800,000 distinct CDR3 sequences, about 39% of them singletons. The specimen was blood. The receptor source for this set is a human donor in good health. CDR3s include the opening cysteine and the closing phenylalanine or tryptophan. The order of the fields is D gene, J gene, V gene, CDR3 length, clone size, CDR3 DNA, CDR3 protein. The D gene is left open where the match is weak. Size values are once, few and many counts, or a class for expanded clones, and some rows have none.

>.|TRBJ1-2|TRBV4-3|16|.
TGCGCCAGCAGCCAAGACCCTGGAAGCAGGGGTTATGGCTACACCTTC
CASSQDPGSRGYGYTF
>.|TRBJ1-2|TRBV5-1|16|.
TGCGCCAGCAGCTTGTCTACCGGCGGGGGGCTTGATGGCCACACCTTC
CASSLSTGGGLDGHTF
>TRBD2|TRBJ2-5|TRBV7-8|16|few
TGTGCCAGCAGCTTAGCATGGGGGGGACTAGCTGAGACCCAGTACTTC
CASSLAWGGLAETQYF
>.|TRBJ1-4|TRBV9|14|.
TGTGCCAGCAGCGCCTGGAGGACTAATGAAAAACGGTTTTTT
CASSAWRTNEKRFF
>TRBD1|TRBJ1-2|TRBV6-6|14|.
TGTGCCAGCAACTTCGTACAGGGGGCGCCTGGCTACACCTTC
CASNFVQGAPGYTF
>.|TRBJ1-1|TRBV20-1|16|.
TGCAGTGCTAGCCCCATCTGGACAGCCTCGAACACTGAAGCTTTCTTT
CSASPIWTASNTEAFF
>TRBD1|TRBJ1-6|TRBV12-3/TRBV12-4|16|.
TGTGCCAGCCGGAGTGCAGGGGGTGGTTATAATTCACCCCTCCACTTT
CASRSAGGGYNSPLHF
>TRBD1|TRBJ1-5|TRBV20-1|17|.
TGCAGTGCTAGAGATCTTAGGACAGGGGCCAGCAATCAGCCCCAGCATTTT
CSARDLRTGASNQPQHF
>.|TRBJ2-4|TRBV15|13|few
TGTGCCACCAGCAGAGTGTACCAAAACATTCAGTACTTC
CATSRVYQNIQYF
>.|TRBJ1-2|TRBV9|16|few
TGTGCCAGCAGCGACCCCCGGCAGGGAGGGGGGTTTGGCTACACCTTC
CASSDPRQGGGFGYTF
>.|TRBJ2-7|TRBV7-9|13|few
TGTGCCAGCAGCCTTCCGACAGGCTACGAGCAGTACTTC
CASSLPTGYEQYF
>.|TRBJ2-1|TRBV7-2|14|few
TGTGCCAGCAGCTCCCACACGGGCCGTGATGTGCAGTTCTTC
CASSSHTGRDVQFF
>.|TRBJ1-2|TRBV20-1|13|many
TGCAGTGCAAGGACGGGAGTCGGCTATGGCTACACCTTC
CSARTGVGYGYTF
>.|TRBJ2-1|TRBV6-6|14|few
TGTGCCAGCACCCCCAGGGTGGCCAACAATGAGCAGTTCTTC
CASTPRVANNEQFF
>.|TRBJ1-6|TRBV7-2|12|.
TGTGCCAGCAGCACGAATAATTCACCCCTCCACTTT
CASSTNNSPLHF
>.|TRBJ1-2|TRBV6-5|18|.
TGTGCCAGCAGTTCTTACGTCTCAATCCGGGGCTCTGTCGATGGCTACACCTTC
CASSSYVSIRGSVDGYTF
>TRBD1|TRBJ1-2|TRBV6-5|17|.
TGTGCCAGCAGTTACTCGGCCGGGACAGGGTTAATAAAAGGCTACACCTTC
CASSYSAGTGLIKGYTF
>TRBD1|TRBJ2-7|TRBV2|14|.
TGTGCCAGCAGTGTTGGACAGGGTCTGGACGAGCAGTACTTC
CASSVGQGLDEQYF
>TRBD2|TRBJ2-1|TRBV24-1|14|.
TGTGCCACCAGTAGGGTAGCGGGCGTGAATGAGCAGTTCTTC
CATSRVAGVNEQFF
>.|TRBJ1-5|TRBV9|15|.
TGTGCCAGCAGCGTAGAGGGCGCCCTGGAGCAGCCCCAGCATTTT
CASSVEGALEQPQHF
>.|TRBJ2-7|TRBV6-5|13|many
TGTGCCAGCAGTTACTTAAGCTCCTACGAGCAGTACTTC
CASSYLSSYEQYF
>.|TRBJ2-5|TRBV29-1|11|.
TGCAGCGTAACTACCGGGCCCACCCAGTACTTC
CSVTTGPTQYF
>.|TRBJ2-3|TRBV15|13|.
TGTGCCACCAGCGGTGACTTGGCAGATACGCAGTATTTT
CATSGDLADTQYF
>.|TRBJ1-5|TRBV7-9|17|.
TGTGCCAGCAGCTTTTCCGTAACGACAGGTCCTGATCAGCCCCAGCATTTT
CASSFSVTTGPDQPQHF
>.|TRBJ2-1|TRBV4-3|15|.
TGCGCCAGCAGCCAAGATACCGGAATCTACAATGAGCAGTTCTTC
CASSQDTGIYNEQFF
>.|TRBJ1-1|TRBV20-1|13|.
TGCAGTGCTGTCGACAGACGGAACACTGAAGCTTTCTTT
CSAVDRRNTEAFF
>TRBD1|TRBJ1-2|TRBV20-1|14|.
TGCAGTGCTAGACTAGGACAGGGGAGCTATGGCTACACCTTC
CSARLGQGSYGYTF
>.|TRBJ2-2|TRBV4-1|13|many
TGCGCCAGCAGCCAAGGAGGGTCTGGGGAGCTGTTTTTT
CASSQGGSGELFF
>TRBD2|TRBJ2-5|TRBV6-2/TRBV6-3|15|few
TGTGCCAGCAGTTATAGCGGGGGGGGTTACGATGAGCAGTACTTC
CASSYSGGGYDEQYF
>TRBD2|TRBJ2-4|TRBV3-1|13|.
TGTGCCAGCAGCCATGTTAGCGGGGACATTCAGTACTTC
CASSHVSGDIQYF
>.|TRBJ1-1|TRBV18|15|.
TGTGCCAGCTCACAATTTACAGGGTTCAACACTGAAGCTTTCTTT
CASSQFTGFNTEAFF
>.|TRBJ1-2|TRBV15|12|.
TGTGCCACCAGCAGAGATCAGGGTGGCTACACCTTC
CATSRDQGGYTF
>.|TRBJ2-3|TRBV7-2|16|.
TGTGCCAGCAGCTACCTTAAGCGCTTTGGAACAGATACGCAGTATTTT
CASSYLKRFGTDTQYF
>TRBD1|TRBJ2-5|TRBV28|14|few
TGTGCCAGCAGTTTCCCAGGGGGCGAAGAGACCCAGTACTTC
CASSFPGGEETQYF
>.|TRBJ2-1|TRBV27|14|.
TGTGCCAGCAGTTTTGGCTCCCACCACAATGAGCAGTTCTTC
CASSFGSHHNEQFF
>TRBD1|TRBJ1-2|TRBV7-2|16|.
TGTGCCAGCAGCGCACTACTCGGGACAGGGGGCAGTGGCTACACCTTC
CASSALLGTGGSGYTF
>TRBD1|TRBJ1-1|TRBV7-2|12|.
TGTGCCAGCAGCGGACGGGACAGCGAAGCTTTCTTT
CASSGRDSEAFF
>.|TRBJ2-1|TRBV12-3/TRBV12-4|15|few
TGTGCCAGCAGTTTGGTGGCGGCAGCCTACAATGAGCAGTTCTTC
CASSLVAAAYNEQFF
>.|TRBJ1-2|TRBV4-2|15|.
TGTGCCAGCAGCCGATCGGACAGTGCTGGTTATGGCTACACCTTC
CASSRSDSAGYGYTF
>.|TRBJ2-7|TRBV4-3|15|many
TGCGCCAGCAGCCAAGGGTCCTTGCCGTCCTACGAGCAGTACTTC
CASSQGSLPSYEQYF
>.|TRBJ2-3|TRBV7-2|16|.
TGTGCCAGCAGCTTCCCAGCCTTGGGCGCAACAGATACGCAGTATTTT
CASSFPALGATDTQYF
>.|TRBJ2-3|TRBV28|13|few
TGTGCCAACAGTTCATTGGTTGGAGATACGCAGTATTTT
CANSSLVGDTQYF
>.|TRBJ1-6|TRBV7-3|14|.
TGTGCCAGCAGCTCCAACGGAAATAATTCACCCCTCCACTTT
CASSSNGNNSPLHF
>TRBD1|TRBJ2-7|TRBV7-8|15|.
TGTGCCAGCAGCGCTACAGGGGGCCCTTACTACGAGCAGTACTTC
CASSATGGPYYEQYF
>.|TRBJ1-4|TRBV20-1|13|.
TGCAGTGCTAGAGAGACAGCCTTTGAAAAACTGTTTTTT
CSARETAFEKLFF
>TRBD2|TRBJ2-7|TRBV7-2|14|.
TGTGCCAGCAGCTTATCTAGCGGGGATTACGAGCAGTACTTC
CASSLSSGDYEQYF
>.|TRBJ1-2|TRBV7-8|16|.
TGTGCCAGCAGCTTAGTGGGAGGGAGGAGGGGCTATGGCTACACCTTC
CASSLVGGRRGYGYTF
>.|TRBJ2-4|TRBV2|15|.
TGTGCCAGCCAACAAGGGCTCCTAGCCAAAAACATTCAGTACTTC
CASQQGLLAKNIQYF